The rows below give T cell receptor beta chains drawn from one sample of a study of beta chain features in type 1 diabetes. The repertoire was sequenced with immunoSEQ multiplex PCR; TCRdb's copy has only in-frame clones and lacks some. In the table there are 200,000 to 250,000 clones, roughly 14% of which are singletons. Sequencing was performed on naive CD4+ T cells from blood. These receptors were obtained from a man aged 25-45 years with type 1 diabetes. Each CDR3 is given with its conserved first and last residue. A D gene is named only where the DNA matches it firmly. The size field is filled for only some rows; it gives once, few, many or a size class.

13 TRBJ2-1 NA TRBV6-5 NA CASSRHLYNEQFF TGTGCCAGCAGTAGACACCTTTACAATGAGCAGTTCTTC
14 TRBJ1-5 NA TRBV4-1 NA CASSPGGSNQPQHF TGCGCCAGCAGCCCCGGGGGGAGCAATCAGCCCCAGCATTTT
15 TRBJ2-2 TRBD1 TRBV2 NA CASSPGTGNTGELFF TGTGCCAGCAGCCCCGGGACAGGGAACACCGGGGAGCTGTTTTTT
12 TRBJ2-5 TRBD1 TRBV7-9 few CASTTGGETQYF TGTGCCAGCACCACAGGGGGAGAGACCCAGTACTTC
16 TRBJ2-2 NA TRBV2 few CASSAYRVANTGELFF TGTGCCAGCAGTGCCTACAGGGTAGCGAACACCGGGGAGCTGTTTTTT
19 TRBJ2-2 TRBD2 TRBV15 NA CATSRVGGRALTDTGELFF TGTGCCACCAGCAGAGTGGGCGGGAGGGCCCTCACGGACACCGGGGAGCTGTTTTTT
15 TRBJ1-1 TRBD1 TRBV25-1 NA CASSERAGGRTEAFF TGTGCCAGCAGTGAAAGGGCAGGGGGCCGGACTGAAGCTTTCTTT
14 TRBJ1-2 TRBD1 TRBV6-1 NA CASSPGQGAQGYTF TGTGCCAGCAGCCCGGGACAGGGGGCGCAAGGCTACACCTTC
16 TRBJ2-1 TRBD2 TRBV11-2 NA CASSLDPLAGGSEQFF TGTGCCAGCAGCTTAGATCCACTAGCGGGAGGTAGTGAGCAGTTCTTC
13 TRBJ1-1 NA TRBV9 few CASSALRAGEAFF TGTGCCAGCAGCGCGTTAAGAGCAGGGGAAGCTTTCTTT
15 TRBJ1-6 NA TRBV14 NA CASSETVPYNSPLHF TGTGCCAGCAGCGAGACAGTTCCTTATAATTCACCCCTCCACTTT
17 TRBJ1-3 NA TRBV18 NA CASSPDGQSHSGNTIYF TGTGCCAGCTCACCGGATGGACAGTCCCACTCTGGAAACACCATATATTTT
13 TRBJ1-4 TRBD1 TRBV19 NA CASSVDRGLELFF TGTGCCAGTTCCGTGGACAGGGGATTAGAACTGTTTTTT
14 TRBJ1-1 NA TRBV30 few CAWSVGRMNTEAFF TGTGCCTGGAGTGTAGGGAGAATGAACACTGAAGCTTTCTTT
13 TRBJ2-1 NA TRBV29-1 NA CSVTRVGRNEQFF TGCAGCGTCACGCGGGTTGGGAGGAATGAGCAGTTCTTC
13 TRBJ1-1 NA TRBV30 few CAWIVGVNTEAFF TGTGCCTGGATAGTAGGGGTGAACACTGAAGCTTTCTTT
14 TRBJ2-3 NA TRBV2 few CASREASGTDTQYF TGTGCCAGCCGAGAGGCTAGCGGCACAGATACGCAGTATTTT
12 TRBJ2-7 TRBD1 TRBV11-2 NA CASGTGGYEQYF TGTGCCAGCGGGACAGGGGGCTACGAGCAGTACTTC
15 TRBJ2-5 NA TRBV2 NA CASRGFTGVKETQYF TGTGCCAGCAGGGGATTTACGGGAGTAAAAGAGACCCAGTACTTC
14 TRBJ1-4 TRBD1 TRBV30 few CAWSVQGAGEKLFF TGTGCCTGGAGTGTACAGGGGGCGGGTGAAAAACTGTTTTTT
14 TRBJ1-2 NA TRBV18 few CASSPLGGRGGYTF TGTGCCAGCTCACCGCTAGGTGGGAGAGGTGGCTACACCTTC
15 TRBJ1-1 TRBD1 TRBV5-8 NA CASSSRTGKNTEAFF TGTGCCAGCAGCTCTCGGACAGGAAAGAACACTGAAGCTTTCTTT
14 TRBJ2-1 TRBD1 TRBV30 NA CAWRRQGGSNEQFF TGTGCCTGGAGGCGACAGGGGGGGAGCAATGAGCAGTTCTTC
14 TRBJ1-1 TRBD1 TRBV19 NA CASNPGTASTEAFF TGTGCCAGTAATCCCGGGACAGCCAGCACTGAGGCTTTCTTT
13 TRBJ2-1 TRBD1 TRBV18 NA CASSPPDRDEQFF TGTGCCAGCTCACCACCGGACAGGGATGAGCAGTTCTTC
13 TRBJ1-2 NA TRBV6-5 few CASSYSAGYGYTF TGTGCCAGCAGTTACTCGGCAGGGTATGGCTACACCTTC
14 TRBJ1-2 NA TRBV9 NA CASSVVSSPGGYTF TGTGCCAGCAGCGTAGTTTCATCACCGGGTGGCTACACCTTC
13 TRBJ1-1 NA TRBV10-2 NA CASSESGDTEAFF TGCGCCAGCAGTGAGTCCGGAGACACTGAAGCTTTCTTT
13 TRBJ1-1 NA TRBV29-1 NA CSVEGSGNTEAFF TGCAGCGTTGAAGGCTCCGGGAACACTGAAGCTTTCTTT
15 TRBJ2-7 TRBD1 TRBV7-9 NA CASSRQGQTSYEQYF TGTGCCAGCAGTCGTCAGGGACAGACCTCCTACGAGCAGTACTTC
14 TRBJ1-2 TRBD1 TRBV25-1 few CASSATGGGNGYTF TGTGCCAGCAGTGCAACAGGGGGAGGGAATGGCTACACCTTC
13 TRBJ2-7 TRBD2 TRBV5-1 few CASSFAGANEQYF TGCGCCAGCAGCTTTGCGGGAGCGAACGAGCAGTACTTC
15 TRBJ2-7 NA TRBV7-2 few CASSLGSGNTYEQYF TGTGCCAGCAGCTTAGGCTCCGGGAACACCTACGAGCAGTACTTC
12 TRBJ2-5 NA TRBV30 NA CAWRADQETQYF TGTGCCTGGAGAGCGGACCAAGAGACCCAGTACTTC
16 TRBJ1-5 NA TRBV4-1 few CASSQRAAYSNQPQHF TGCGCCAGCAGCCAAAGAGCCGCTTATAGCAATCAGCCCCAGCATTTT
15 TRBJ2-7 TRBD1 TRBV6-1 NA CASSGWTGILSEQYF TGTGCCAGCAGTGGTTGGACAGGGATTTTGAGCGAGCAGTACTTC
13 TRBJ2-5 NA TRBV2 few CASSERGYETQYF TGTGCCAGCAGTGAACGAGGGTATGAGACCCAGTACTTC
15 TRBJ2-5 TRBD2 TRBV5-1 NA CASSVRGVGRETQYF TGCGCCAGCAGCGTGCGGGGGGTCGGGAGAGAGACCCAGTACTTC
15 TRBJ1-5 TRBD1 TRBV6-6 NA CASRTDGTGYQPQHF TGTGCCAGCAGGACCGATGGGACAGGGTATCAGCCCCAGCATTTT
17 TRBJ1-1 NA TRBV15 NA CATSPPSRGLPYTEAFF TGTGCCACCAGTCCTCCCTCCAGGGGCTTACCATATACTGAAGCTTTCTTT
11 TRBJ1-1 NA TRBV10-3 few CAAGTLTEAFF TGTGCCGCTGGGACACTCACTGAAGCTTTCTTT
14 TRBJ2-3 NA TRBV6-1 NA CASKRVTSTDTQYF TGTGCCAGCAAGCGAGTGACTAGCACAGATACGCAGTATTTT
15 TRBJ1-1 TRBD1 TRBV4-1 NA CASSRPTGVHTEAFF TGCGCCAGCAGCCGCCCGACAGGGGTACACACTGAAGCTTTCTTT
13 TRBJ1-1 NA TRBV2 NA CASSDSVNTEAFF TGTGCCAGTTCGGACAGCGTGAACACTGAAGCTTTCTTT
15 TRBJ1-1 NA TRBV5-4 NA CASSPRQSMNTEAFF TGTGCCAGCAGCCCCAGACAGAGTATGAACACTGAAGCTTTCTTT
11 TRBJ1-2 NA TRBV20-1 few CSARSLLGYTF TGCAGTGCTAGGTCCTTACTTGGCTACACCTTC
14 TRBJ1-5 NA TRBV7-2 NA CASSLAYSNQPQHF TGTGCCAGCAGCTTAGCGTATAGCAATCAGCCCCAGCATTTT
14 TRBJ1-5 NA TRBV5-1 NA CASSRDSGNQPQHF TGCGCCAGCAGCCGCGACAGTGGCAATCAGCCCCAGCATTTT
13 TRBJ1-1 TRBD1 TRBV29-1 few CSVDRQGKTEAFF TGCAGCGTTGACAGACAGGGTAAGACTGAAGCTTTCTTT
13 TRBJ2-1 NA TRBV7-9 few CASSLARVGEQFF TGTGCCAGCAGCTTAGCGCGGGTTGGAGAGCAGTTCTTC
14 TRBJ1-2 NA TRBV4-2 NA CASSPGAESYGYTF TGTGCCAGCTCCCCCGGAGCGGAGTCTTATGGCTACACCTTC
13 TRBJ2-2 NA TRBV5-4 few CASSLFGYGELFF TGTGCCAGCAGCTTGTTCGGGTACGGGGAGCTGTTTTTT
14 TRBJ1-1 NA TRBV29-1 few CSVEVGGVGTEAFF TGCAGCGTTGAAGTGGGAGGGGTAGGAACTGAAGCTTTCTTT
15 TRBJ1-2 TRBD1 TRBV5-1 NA CASSLPGQPNYGYTF TGCGCCAGCAGCTTACCGGGACAGCCGAACTATGGCTACACCTTC
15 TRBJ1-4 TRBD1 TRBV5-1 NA CASSQRQGGTEKLFF TGCGCCAGCAGCCAACGACAGGGTGGAACGGAAAAACTGTTTTTT
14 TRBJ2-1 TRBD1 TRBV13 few CASSVTGVRREQFF TGTGCCAGCAGCGTGACAGGGGTGCGTAGGGAGCAGTTCTTC
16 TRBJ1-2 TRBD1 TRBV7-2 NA CASSPTGQARDYGYTF TGTGCCAGCAGCCCGACGGGACAGGCCCGAGACTATGGCTACACCTTC